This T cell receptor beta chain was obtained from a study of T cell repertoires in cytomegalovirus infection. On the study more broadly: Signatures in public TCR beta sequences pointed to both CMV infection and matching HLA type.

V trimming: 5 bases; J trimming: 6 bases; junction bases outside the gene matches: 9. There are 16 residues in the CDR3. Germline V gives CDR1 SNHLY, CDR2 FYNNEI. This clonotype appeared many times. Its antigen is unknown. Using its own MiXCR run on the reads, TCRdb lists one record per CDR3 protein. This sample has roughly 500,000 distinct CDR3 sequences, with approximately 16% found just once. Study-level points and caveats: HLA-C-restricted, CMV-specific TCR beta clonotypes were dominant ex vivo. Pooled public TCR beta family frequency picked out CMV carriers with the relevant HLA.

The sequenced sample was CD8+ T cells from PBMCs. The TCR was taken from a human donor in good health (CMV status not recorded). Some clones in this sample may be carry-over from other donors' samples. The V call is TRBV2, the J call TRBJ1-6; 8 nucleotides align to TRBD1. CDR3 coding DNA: TGTGCCAGCAGTTCACCAGGGGGCGCGGGTAATTCACCCCTCCACTTT. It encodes CASSSPGGAGNSPLHF.